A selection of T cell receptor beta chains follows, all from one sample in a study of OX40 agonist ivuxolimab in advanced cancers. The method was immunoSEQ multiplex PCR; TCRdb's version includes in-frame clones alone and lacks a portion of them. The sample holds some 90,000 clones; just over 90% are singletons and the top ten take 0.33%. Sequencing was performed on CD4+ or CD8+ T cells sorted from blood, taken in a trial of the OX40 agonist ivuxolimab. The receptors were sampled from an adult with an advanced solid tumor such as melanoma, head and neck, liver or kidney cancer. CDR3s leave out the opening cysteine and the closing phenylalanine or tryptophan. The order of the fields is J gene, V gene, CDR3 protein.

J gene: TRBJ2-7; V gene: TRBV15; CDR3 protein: ATSRGTSGTYEQY
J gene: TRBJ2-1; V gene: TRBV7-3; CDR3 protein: ASSPGPSTYNEQF
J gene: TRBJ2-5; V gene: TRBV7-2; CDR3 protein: ASSLEGTVKQETQY
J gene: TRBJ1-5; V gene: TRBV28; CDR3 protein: ASSSSGPSNQPQH
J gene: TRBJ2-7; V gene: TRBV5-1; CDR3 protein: ASSLAGTGSYEQY
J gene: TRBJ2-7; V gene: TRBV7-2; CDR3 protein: ASSLAWGKNYEQY
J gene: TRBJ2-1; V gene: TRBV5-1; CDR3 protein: ASSLRDGRYNEQF
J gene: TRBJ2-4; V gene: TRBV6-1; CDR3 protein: ASHLLAGGKNIQY
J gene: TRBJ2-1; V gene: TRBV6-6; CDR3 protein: ASSYAGVNEQF
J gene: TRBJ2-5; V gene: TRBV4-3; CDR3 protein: ASSQGAGQGRGETQY
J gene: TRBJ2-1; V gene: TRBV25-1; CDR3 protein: ASSESGLAGVVQF
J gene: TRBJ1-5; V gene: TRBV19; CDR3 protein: ASSMALKGNQPQH
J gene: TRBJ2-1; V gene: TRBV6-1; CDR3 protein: ASSLSRQVNEQF
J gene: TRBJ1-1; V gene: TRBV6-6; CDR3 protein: ASEVLGTEAF
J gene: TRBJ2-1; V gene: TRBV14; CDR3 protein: ASSRLNSGSVNEQF
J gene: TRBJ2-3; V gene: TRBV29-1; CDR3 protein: SVVFDTDTQY
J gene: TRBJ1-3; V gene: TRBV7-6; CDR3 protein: ASSLDRGPGNTIY
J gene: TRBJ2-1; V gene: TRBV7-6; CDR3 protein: ASSLAQAGVGNEQF
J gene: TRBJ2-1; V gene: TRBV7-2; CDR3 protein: ASSSTFYNEQF
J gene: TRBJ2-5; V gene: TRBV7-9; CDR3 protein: ASSFGVPVETQY